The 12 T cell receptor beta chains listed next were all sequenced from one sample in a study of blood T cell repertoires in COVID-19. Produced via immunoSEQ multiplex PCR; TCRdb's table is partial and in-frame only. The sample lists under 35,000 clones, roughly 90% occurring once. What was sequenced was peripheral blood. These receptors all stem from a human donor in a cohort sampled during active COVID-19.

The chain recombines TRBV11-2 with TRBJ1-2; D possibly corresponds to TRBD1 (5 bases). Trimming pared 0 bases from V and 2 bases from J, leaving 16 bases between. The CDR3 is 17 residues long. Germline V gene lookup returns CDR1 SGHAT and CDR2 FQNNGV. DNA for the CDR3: TGTGCCAGCAGCTTAGATAGGGAGGGGACTCCAAACTATGGCTACACCTTC. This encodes CASSLDREGTPNYGYTF.

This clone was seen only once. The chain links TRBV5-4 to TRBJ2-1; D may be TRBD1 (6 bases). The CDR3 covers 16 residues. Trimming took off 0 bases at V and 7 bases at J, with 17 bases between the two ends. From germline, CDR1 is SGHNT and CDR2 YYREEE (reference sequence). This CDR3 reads CASSLAPKQGLNEQFF. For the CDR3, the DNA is TGTGCCAGCAGCTTGGCGCCCAAACAGGGATTAAATGAGCAGTTCTTC. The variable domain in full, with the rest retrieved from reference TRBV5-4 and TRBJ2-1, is ETGVTQSPTHLIKTRGQQVTLRCSSQSGHNTVSWYQQALGQGPQFIFQYYREEENGRGNFPPRFSGLQFPNYSSELNVNALELDDSALYLCASSLAPKQGLNEQFFGPGTRLTVL.

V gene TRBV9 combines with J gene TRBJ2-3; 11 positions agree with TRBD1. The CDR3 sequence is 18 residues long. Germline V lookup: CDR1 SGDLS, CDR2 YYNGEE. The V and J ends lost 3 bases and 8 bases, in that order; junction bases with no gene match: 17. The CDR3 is CASSEGQGVSGGAGTQYF. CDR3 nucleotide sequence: TGTGCCAGCAGCGAGGGACAGGGGGTATCCGGGGGTGCAGGTACGCAGTATTTT.

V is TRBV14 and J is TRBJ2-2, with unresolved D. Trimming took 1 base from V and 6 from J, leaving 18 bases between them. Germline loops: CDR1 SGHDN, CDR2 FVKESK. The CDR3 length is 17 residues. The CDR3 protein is CASSQVAPKPPSGELFF. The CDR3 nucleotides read TGTGCCAGCAGCCAAGTTGCTCCTAAGCCCCCCTCCGGGGAGCTGTTTTTT.

CDR3 bases: TGTGCCAGCAGCGTAGACGGACAGGGATGGCAGCCCCAGCATTTT. Its protein product is CASSVDGQGWQPQHF. The V and J genes are TRBV9 and TRBJ1-5, with TRBD1 matching 8 bases. V lost 0 bases, J lost 7 bases, and 6 bases stayed unmatched. Germline V lookup: CDR1 SGDLS, CDR2 YYNGEE. This CDR3 is built from 15 residues.

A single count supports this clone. DNA for the CDR3: TGTGCCAGCAGTGCCGGCTGGACAGGGGGCGAGGGAAACACCATATATTTT. Protein product: CASSAGWTGGEGNTIYF. The chain joins TRBV28 to TRBJ1-3; 11 bases are a match to TRBD1. Per the germline V gene, CDR1 is MDHEN and CDR2 is SYDVKM. The CDR3 has 17 residues. V shed 5 bases, J shed 4 bases, and the junction held 10 bases outside the gene matches.

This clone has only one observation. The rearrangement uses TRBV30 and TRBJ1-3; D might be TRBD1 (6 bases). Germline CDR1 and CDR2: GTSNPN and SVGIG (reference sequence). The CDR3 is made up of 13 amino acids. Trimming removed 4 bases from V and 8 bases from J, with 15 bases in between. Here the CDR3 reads CAWNAGASDTIYF. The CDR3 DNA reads TGTGCCTGGAATGCAGGGGCTAGTGACACCATATATTTT.

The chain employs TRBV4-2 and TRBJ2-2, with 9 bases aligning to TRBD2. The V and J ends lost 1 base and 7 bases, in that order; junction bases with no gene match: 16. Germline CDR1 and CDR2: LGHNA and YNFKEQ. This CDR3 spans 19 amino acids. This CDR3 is CASSQGSRAAGGQNGELFF. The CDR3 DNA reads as TGTGCCAGCAGCCAAGGGTCCCGGGCGGCGGGGGGGCAGAACGGGGAGCTGTTTTTT.

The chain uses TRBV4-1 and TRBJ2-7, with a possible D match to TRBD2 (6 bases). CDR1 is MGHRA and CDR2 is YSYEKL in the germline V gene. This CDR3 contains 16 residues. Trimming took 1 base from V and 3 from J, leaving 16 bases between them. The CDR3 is CASSQARQGGRYEQYF. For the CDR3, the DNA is TGCGCCAGCAGCCAAGCCCGCCAGGGAGGTCGCTACGAGCAGTACTTC.

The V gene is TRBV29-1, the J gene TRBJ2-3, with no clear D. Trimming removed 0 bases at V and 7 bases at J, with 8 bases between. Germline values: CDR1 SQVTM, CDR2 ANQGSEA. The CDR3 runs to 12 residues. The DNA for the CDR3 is TGCAGCGTTGAAGATAATGCGAATACGCAGTATTTT. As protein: CSVEDNANTQYF.

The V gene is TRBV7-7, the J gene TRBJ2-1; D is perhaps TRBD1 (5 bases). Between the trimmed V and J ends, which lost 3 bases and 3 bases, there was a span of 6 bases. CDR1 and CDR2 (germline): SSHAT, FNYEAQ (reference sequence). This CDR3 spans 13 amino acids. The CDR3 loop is CASSFGHYNEQFF. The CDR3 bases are TGTGCCAGCAGCTTCGGACACTACAATGAGCAGTTCTTC.

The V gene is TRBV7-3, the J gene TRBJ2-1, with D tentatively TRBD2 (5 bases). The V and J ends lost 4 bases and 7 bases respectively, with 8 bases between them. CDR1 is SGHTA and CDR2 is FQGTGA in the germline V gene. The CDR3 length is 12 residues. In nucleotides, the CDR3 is TGTGCCAGCAGCTCGACGGGGAATGAGCAGTTCTTC. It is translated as CASSSTGNEQFF.